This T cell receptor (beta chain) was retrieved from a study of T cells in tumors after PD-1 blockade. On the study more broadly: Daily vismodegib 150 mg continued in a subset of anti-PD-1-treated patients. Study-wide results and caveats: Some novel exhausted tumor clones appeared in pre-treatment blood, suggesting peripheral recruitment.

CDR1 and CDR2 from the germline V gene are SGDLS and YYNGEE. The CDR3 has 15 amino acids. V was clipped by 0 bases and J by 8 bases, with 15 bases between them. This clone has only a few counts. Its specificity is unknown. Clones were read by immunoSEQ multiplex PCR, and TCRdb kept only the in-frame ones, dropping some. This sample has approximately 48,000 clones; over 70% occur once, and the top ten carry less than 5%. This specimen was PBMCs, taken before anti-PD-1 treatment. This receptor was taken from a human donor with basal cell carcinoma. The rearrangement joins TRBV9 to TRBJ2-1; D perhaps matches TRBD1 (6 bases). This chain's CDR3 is CASSVAGASRDEQFF. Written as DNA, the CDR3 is TGTGCCAGCAGCGTAGCAGGGGCCTCTAGGGATGAGCAGTTCTTC.